This T cell receptor (beta chain) was captured by sequencing in a study of blood T cell repertoires in COVID-19. Study-level information: Acute and convalescent COVID-19 samples came from the United States, Italy and Spain. Sources were T cells, B-cell-depleted T cells, or PBMCs; the material itself was cDNA or gDNA.

Looked up from germline, CDR1 is PRHDT and CDR2 is FYEKMQ (reference sequence). J was trimmed by 3 bases and V by 5 bases; bases with no gene match: 4. The CDR3 is 14 amino acids. In the source study's methods: Estimation of nucleated cell counts relied on the amplification of reference gene primers. Produced via immunoSEQ multiplex PCR; TCRdb's table is partial and in-frame only. V and J calls and clone size follow that table, whereas D and trimming were derived from the DNA. The sample holds around 250,000 clones, more than 85% seen once. The receptor comes from a woman between 65 and 79 years old with active or convalescent COVID-19. The material sequenced was peripheral blood. The rearrangement joins TRBV13 to TRBJ2-7; TRBD1 matches at 10 bases. The CDR3 DNA follows: TGTGCCAGCAGCCTACGGACAGGGGGCTACGAGCAGTACTTC. Protein product: CASSLRTGGYEQYF.